Sequencing of this TCR beta chain was carried out in a study of cytomegalovirus exposure and HLA in healthy donors. Study-wide results and limits: It was assumed in the presence/absence analyses that sequencing depth was roughly uniform across donors.

PCR amplification relied on 60 Vbeta primers (plus 13 Jbeta primers). Measured with immunoSEQ multiplex PCR; TCRdb has only the in-frame clones, and not every one. This table holds about 120,000 clones, about 70% found once. In the case of this clone: What it recognizes is unknown.

Germline V gives CDR1 PRHDT, CDR2 FYEKMQ (reference sequence). The CDR3 consists of 14 residues. V was trimmed by 2 bases and J by 3 bases, leaving 8 bases between them. Sequenced: PBMCs. This TCR was recovered from a human donor in good health. The V call is TRBV13, the J call TRBJ1-5; perhaps TRBD1 as D (5 bases). The CDR3 nucleotides read TGTGCCAGCAGCTTATCAGGGCTCAATCAGCCCCAGCATTTT. This codes for CASSLSGLNQPQHF.